The 23 T cell receptor beta chains presented below share a single source sample, sequenced in a study of shared clonotypes between healthy human individuals. The repertoire was sequenced with immunoSEQ multiplex PCR; TCRdb's copy has only in-frame clones and lacks some. The sample includes roughly 1 million clones, roughly 80% seen only once; the top ten take 1.4% to 1.5%. Sequences were obtained from memory CD4+ T cells sorted from blood. Subset given: CD45RA-negative fraction. These receptors all stem from a man between 18 and 35 years old in good health.

The chain combines TRBV6-1 with TRBJ1-3, with 7 bases identical to TRBD1. The CDR3 runs to 15 residues. The V gene end was trimmed by 10 bases and the J gene end by 0 bases; junction bases not matched to a gene: 9. CDR1 and CDR2 (germline): MNHNS, SASEGT. DNA for the CDR3: TGTGCCACCTCGGACAGGTCGCTCTCTGGAAACACCATATATTTT. Protein: CATSDRSLSGNTIYF.

This chain uses TRBV30 with TRBJ1-5; 9 bases fit TRBD1. The CDR3 is 15 residues long. Germline CDR1 reads GTSNPN; CDR2 reads SVGIG (reference sequence). V lost 1 base and J lost 4; bases outside the gene matches: 5. The CDR3 DNA reads as TGTGCCTGGAGTGCCGGGACAGGGACAAATCAGCCCCAGCATTTT. Encoded protein: CAWSAGTGTNQPQHF.

The count of this clone is one. The CDR3 nucleotides read TGTGCCAGCATCCCGACAGGGGGTAGCAATCAGCCCCAGCATTTT. Translating it yields CASIPTGGSNQPQHF. The chain joins TRBV6-4 to TRBJ1-5; 9 bases are shared with TRBD1. J was trimmed by 0 bases and V by 7 bases; bases with no gene match: 4. There are 15 residues in the CDR3. Germline values: CDR1 MRHNA, CDR2 SNTAGT.

The rearrangement uses TRBV19 and TRBJ1-5; 8 nucleotides match TRBD1. V shed 4 bases, J shed 2 bases, and the junction held 7 bases outside the gene matches. The CDR3 loop spans 16 amino acids. Germline V gene data show CDR1 as LNHDA and CDR2 as SQIVND (reference sequence). The CDR3 sequence is CASSKPSGQGNQPQHF. CDR3 bases: TGTGCCAGTAGTAAGCCCTCGGGACAGGGCAATCAGCCCCAGCATTTT.

This clone showed up just once. This sequence joins TRBV5-4 and TRBJ2-5; the match to TRBD2 covers 15 bases. This CDR3 has 16 amino acids. Germline V gives CDR1 SGHNT, CDR2 YYREEE (reference sequence). Unmatched junction bases numbered 2, after V lost 0 bases and J lost 5 bases. The CDR3 region has the DNA TGTGCCAGCAGCTTGGGGACTAGCGGGGGGGTGGAGACCCAGTACTTC. This translates into CASSLGTSGGVETQYF.

This chain joins TRBV11-1 and TRBJ2-4; perhaps D is TRBD1 or TRBD2 (6 bases each). With 5 bases removed from V and 1 base from J, the gap between germline ends came to 12 bases. CDR3 length equals 15 residues. The germline gives CDR1 SGHAT, CDR2 FQDESV (reference sequence). The CDR3 loop reads CASSPGDRAKNIQYF. CDR3 nucleotide sequence: TGTGCCAGCAGCCCGGGAGACAGGGCCAAAAACATTCAGTACTTC.

V is TRBV27 and J is TRBJ1-5, with D maybe TRBD1 (5 bases). This CDR3 spans 14 amino acids. Trimming took 3 bases from V and 2 from J, leaving 8 bases between them. CDR1 is MNHEY and CDR2 is SMNVEV in the germline V gene (reference sequence). This CDR3 reads CASSFTGGNQPQHF. The CDR3 DNA reads as TGTGCCAGCAGTTTCACAGGTGGCAATCAGCCCCAGCATTTT.

A remark on this clone: Different DNA sequences within this sample yield the same CDR3. The chain carries TRBV6-5 and TRBJ2-1; D could derive from TRBD1 or TRBD2 (6 bases each). The V end lost 6 bases, the J end lost 7 bases, and 7 bases lay between the germline ends. The germline V gene encodes CDR1 MNHEY and CDR2 SVGAGI. The CDR3 sequence is 11 residues long. The CDR3 DNA is TGTGCCAGCAGAGGGGGGAATGAGCAGTTCTTC. Translated, it gives CASRGGNEQFF.

This clone has only one observation. The V and J genes are TRBV25-1 and TRBJ2-3; a possible D gene is TRBD1 (6 bases). Germline CDR1 is MGHDK and CDR2 is SYGVNS. The CDR3 runs to 13 residues. Trimming stripped 2 bases from V and 4 bases from J, with 7 bases between. DNA of the CDR3: TGTGCCAGCAGTGAACCAGGGGCAGATACGCAGTATTTT. Translation gives CASSEPGADTQYF.

The CDR3 nucleotides are TGCGCCAGCAGCCCAGAACGGGGCTCTGGAAACACCATATATTTT. Its protein is CASSPERGSGNTIYF. The chain uses TRBV5-1 and TRBJ1-3; D gene ambiguous. Trimming shortened V by 4 bases and J by 0 bases, and 11 bases separated the two germline ends. Per the germline V gene, CDR1 is SGHRS and CDR2 is YFSETQ. This CDR3 is built from 15 residues.

The chain joins TRBV7-9 to TRBJ2-3; tentative D call: TRBD2 (6 bases). Trimming stripped 1 base from V and 4 bases from J, with 15 bases between. The length of the CDR3 is 16 residues. Germline lookup yields CDR1 SEHNR and CDR2 FQNEAQ (reference sequence). CDR3 DNA: TGTGCCAGCAGCTTAGAAATGTCGGGAGTTTCAGATACGCAGTATTTT. Its translation: CASSLEMSGVSDTQYF.

As concerns this clone: The sample contains more than one DNA sequence encoding this CDR3. The CDR3 loop is CASSLEGGGDTQYF. The CDR3 nucleotides are TGTGCCAGCAGCTTAGAGGGAGGGGGGGATACGCAGTATTTT. The rearrangement uses TRBV7-2 and TRBJ2-3, with D possibly TRBD2 on 7 matching bases. In germline, CDR1 is SGHTA, CDR2 FQGNSA. CDR3 length: 14 amino acids. V lost 1 base, J lost 6 bases, and 11 bases lay in between. The full variable domain, in which reference TRBV7-2 and TRBJ2-3 provide the parts outside the CDR3, is GAGVSQSPSNKVTEKGKDVELRCDPISGHTALYWYRQSLGQGLEFLIYFQGNSAPDKSGLPSDRFSAERTGGSVSTLTIQRTQQEDSAVYLCASSLEGGGDTQYFGPGTRLTVL.

This clone was counted only a few times. The rearrangement joins TRBV6-6 to TRBJ2-6; no reliable D call. Germline values: CDR1 MNHNY, CDR2 SVGAGI (reference sequence). The ends were cut back, 6 bases at V and 2 bases at J, with 8 bases in the middle. This CDR3 spans 14 amino acids. The CDR3 spells CASSLTTGANVLTF. In DNA form, the CDR3 reads TGTGCCAGCAGCCTTACTACTGGGGCCAACGTCCTGACTTTC.

This clone was seen once. Other DNA sequences from this sample encode an identical CDR3 as well. The gene calls are TRBV5-1 and TRBJ2-7; 15 nucleotides agree with TRBD2. Losses at the gene ends were 4 bases for V and 0 bases for J; bases not matched to a gene: 8. Germline V gene data show CDR1 as SGHRS and CDR2 as YFSETQ. The CDR3 contains 18 residues. The CDR3 reads CASSPGLAGGRSSYEQYF. The CDR3 DNA sequence: TGCGCCAGCAGCCCCGGACTAGCGGGAGGGAGGAGCTCCTACGAGCAGTACTTC.

The chain combines TRBV7-8 with TRBJ2-6; no definite D call. This CDR3 comprises 16 residues. Trimming shortened V by 1 base and J by 1 base, and 8 bases separated the two germline ends. Germline lookup yields CDR1 SGHVS and CDR2 FQNEAQ. CDR3 region: CASSLVTGSGANVLTF. In nucleotides, the CDR3 is TGTGCCAGCAGCTTAGTAACCGGTTCTGGGGCCAACGTCCTGACTTTC.

The chain employs TRBV7-8 and TRBJ2-3; the match to TRBD1 covers 9 bases. CDR3 size: 16 residues. Trimming cost V 5 bases and J 3 bases; bases outside gene matches: 9. Germline V CDR1 and CDR2: SGHVS, FQNEAQ. This CDR3 reads CASSPKGQGITDTQYF. CDR3 nucleotides: TGTGCCAGCAGCCCAAAGGGACAGGGAATTACAGATACGCAGTATTTT.

The chain links TRBV15 to TRBJ2-2, with 7 positions matching TRBD2. Germline values: CDR1 LNHNV, CDR2 YYDKDF (reference sequence). V lost 3 bases and J lost 7; bases outside the gene matches: 11. The CDR3 has 16 residues. CDR3 in amino acids: CATSSGGLFQNGELFF. CDR3 nucleotide sequence: TGTGCCACCAGCAGTGGGGGACTATTCCAGAACGGGGAGCTGTTTTTT. The variable domain in full, completed from reference TRBV15 and TRBJ2-2, reads DAMVIQNPRYQVTQFGKPVTLSCSQTLNHNVMYWYQQKSSQAPKLLFHYYDKDFNNEADTPDNFQSRRPNTSFCFLDIRSPGLGDTAMYLCATSSGGLFQNGELFFGEGSRLTVL.

The gene calls are TRBV5-1 and TRBJ2-4; D perhaps matches TRBD2 (5 bases). Germline V CDR1 and CDR2: SGHRS, YFSETQ. The CDR3 is 14 residues long. V lost 2 bases and J 10 bases, leaving 16 bases between the germline ends. The CDR3 region is CASSLAVLSPIQYF. CDR3 sequence (DNA): TGCGCCAGCAGCTTAGCGGTTTTGTCCCCGATTCAGTACTTC.

V gene TRBV30 combines with J gene TRBJ1-2; D is unclear. Trimming shortened V by 0 bases and J by 4 bases, and 9 bases separated the two germline ends. The CDR3 extends over 13 amino acids. Germline loops: CDR1 GTSNPN, CDR2 SVGIG (reference sequence). CDR3 amino acids: CAWSVQRSYGYTF. As DNA, the CDR3 is TGTGCCTGGAGTGTACAGAGGAGCTATGGCTACACCTTC.

This clone was seen a handful of times. V gene TRBV6-6 combines with J gene TRBJ2-1; 11 nucleotides align to TRBD2. CDR1 and CDR2 (germline): MNHNY, SVGAGI (reference sequence). V lost 6 bases and J lost 4; bases outside the gene matches: 8. The CDR3 contains 16 residues. This CDR3 is CASSVGLAAKYNEQFF. CDR3 DNA sequence: TGTGCCAGCAGCGTGGGACTAGCGGCCAAATACAATGAGCAGTTCTTC.

This clone was found once. The V and J genes are TRBV6-5 and TRBJ2-5; 8 positions match TRBD2. The DNA end is a closer match to TRBJ2-7, so the J assignment may be wrong. This CDR3 has 13 residues. The germline V gene has CDR1 MNHEY and CDR2 SVGAGI. CDR3 amino acids: CASRPGLVYEQYF. CDR3 DNA sequence: TGTGCCAGCAGACCGGGACTAGTCTACGAGCAGTACTTC.

CDR3 bases: TGTGCCATCAGGGACTTTCAAGAGACCCAGTACTTC. Encoded protein: CAIRDFQETQYF. The chain joins TRBV10-3 to TRBJ2-5; perhaps TRBD2 as D (5 bases). Germline V gives CDR1 ENHRY, CDR2 SYGVKD. CDR3 size: 12 residues. V dropped 6 bases and J dropped 2 bases, with 7 bases sitting between them.

This clone was recorded only once. The chain uses TRBV7-6 and TRBJ1-3, with unresolved D. Germline values: CDR1 SGHVS, CDR2 FNYEAQ. Trimming cost V 0 bases and J 0 bases, with 6 bases left between them. This CDR3 contains 15 residues. CDR3 DNA: TGTGCCAGCAGCTTAGCTGCGTTCTCTGGAAACACCATATATTTT. Translated, it gives CASSLAAFSGNTIYF. Full variable domain (outside the CDR3, taken from reference TRBV7-6 and TRBJ1-3): GAGVSQSPRYKVTKRGQDVALRCDPISGHVSLYWYRQALGQGPEFLTYFNYEAQQDKSGLPNDRFSAERPEGSISTLTIQRTEQRDSAMYRCASSLAAFSGNTIYFGEGSWLTVV.